These T cell receptor beta chains were read from a single sample in a study of read filtering for tumor transcriptome and immune sequencing. In TCRdb, the reads were re-called with MiXCR into one record per CDR3 protein. The profile covers about 61,000 distinct CDR3 sequences, with nearly 20% appearing a single time and roughly an eighth taken by the ten largest. Sequencing input: a population of CD138-negative cells sorted from bone marrow. The receptor source for this set is a donor aged 40 or over with multiple myeloma. Each CDR3 is given with its conserved first and last residue. A D gene is named only where the DNA matches it firmly. Size tells how often a clone was seen (once, few, many) or the class of an expanded clone, and some rows leave it out.

many	TRBV20-1	NA	TRBJ2-1	TGCAGTGCTAGAGGATTGGCCCTCCCGGGCAATGAGCAGTTCTTC	CSARGLALPGNEQFF
NA	TRBV6-6	NA	TRBJ2-7	TGTGCCAGCCTTCGGTCCAGCAGGGCCAGCTCCTATGAGCAGTACTTC	CASLRSSRASSYEQYF
many	TRBV15	NA	TRBJ2-7	TGTGCCACCAGCAGAGATCGAGGTCTGGTCGAGCAGTACTTC	CATSRDRGLVEQYF
many	TRBV12-3/TRBV12-4	NA	TRBJ2-3	TGTGCCAGCAGTTTACAGGGGCAGTTAGGAGATACGCAGTATTTT	CASSLQGQLGDTQYF
NA	TRBV28	TRBD1	TRBJ2-3	TGTGCCAGCAGAGACGGACAGGGGGGAGATACGCAGTATTTT	CASRDGQGGDTQYF
many	TRBV19	NA	TRBJ2-5	TGTGCCAGTAGGCCGGGACTGAGGCAAGAGACCCAGTACTTC	CASRPGLRQETQYF
many	TRBV5-4	TRBD2	TRBJ2-1	TGTGCCAGCAGCTTGGCGCCTAGCGGAAACTCCTACAATGAGCAGTTCTTC	CASSLAPSGNSYNEQFF
NA	TRBV28	TRBD1	TRBJ1-1	TGTGCCAGCTGTCTAACAGGGGGAAGCACTGAAGCTTTCTTT	CASCLTGGSTEAFF
many	TRBV29-1	NA	TRBJ2-2	TGCAGGTCGGCAGACGGCAACACCGGGGAGCTGTTTTTT	CRSADGNTGELFF
many	TRBV6-1	NA	TRBJ1-5	TGTGCCAGCACACAGGAGGGCAATCAGCCCCAGCATTTT	CASTQEGNQPQHF
NA	TRBV3-1	NA	TRBJ1-5	TGTGCCAGCAGCCAGGGGTTATTCAATCAGCCCCAGCATTTT	CASSQGLFNQPQHF
many	TRBV5-1	NA	TRBJ2-1	TGCGCCAGCAGTGAGCAGGGAGAGTGGGACATGGGTGAGCAGTTCTTC	CASSEQGEWDMGEQFF
medium-sized	TRBV11-3	TRBD2	TRBJ2-1	TGTGCCAGCAGCCTCCTCACTATTTGGGGACTAGCCCCGAGCTCCTACAATGAGCAGTTCTTC	CASSLLTIWGLAPSSYNEQFF
many	TRBV5-5	TRBD1	TRBJ2-1	TGTGCCAGCAGAACCGGGACAGCGACCTACAATGAGCAGTTCTTC	CASRTGTATYNEQFF
many	TRBV20-1	NA	TRBJ2-2	TGCAGTGCGGGGAGGCCTGGAGGGGAGCTGTTTTTT	CSAGRPGGELFF
NA	TRBV4-1	NA	TRBJ1-5	TGCGCCAGCAGCCAAGATAGTGACAATCAGCCCCAGCATTTT	CASSQDSDNQPQHF